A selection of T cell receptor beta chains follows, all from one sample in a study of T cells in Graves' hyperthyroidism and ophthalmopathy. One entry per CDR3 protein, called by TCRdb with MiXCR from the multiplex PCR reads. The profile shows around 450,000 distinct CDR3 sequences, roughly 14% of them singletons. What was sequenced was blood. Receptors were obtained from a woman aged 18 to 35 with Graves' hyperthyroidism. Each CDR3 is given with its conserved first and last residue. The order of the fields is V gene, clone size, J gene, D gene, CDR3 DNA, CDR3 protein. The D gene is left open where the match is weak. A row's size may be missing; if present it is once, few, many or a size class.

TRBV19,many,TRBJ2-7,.,TGTGCCAGTAGATCGTCAGGGCTGTCCTACGAGCAGTACTTC,CASRSSGLSYEQYF
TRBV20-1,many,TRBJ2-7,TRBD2,TGCAGTGCTCGACTAGCGGGAGGTGTCTACGAGCAGTACTTC,CSARLAGGVYEQYF
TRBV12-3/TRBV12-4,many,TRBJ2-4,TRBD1,TGTGCCAGCAGAAGCACAGGGGGCGGCATTCAGTACTTC,CASRSTGGGIQYF
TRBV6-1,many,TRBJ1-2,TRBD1,TGTGCCAGCAGTGAATCCACAGGGGGCAACTATGGCTACACCTTC,CASSESTGGNYGYTF
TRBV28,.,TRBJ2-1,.,TGTGCCAGCAGAAAGGACTCTAGCCTGGACAATGAGCAGTTCTTC,CASRKDSSLDNEQFF
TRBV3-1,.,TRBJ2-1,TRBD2,TGTGCCAGCAGCCACGGACTAGCGGGGGAGCCCCCTTGGGTTGAAGAGCAGTTCTTC,CASSHGLAGEPPWVEEQFF
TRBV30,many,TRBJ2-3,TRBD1,TGTGCCTGGTCTTCACAGGGGGCAGATACGCAGTATTTT,CAWSSQGADTQYF
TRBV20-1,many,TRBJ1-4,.,TGCAGTGCACGGGGTCACAATGAAAAACTGTTTTTT,CSARGHNEKLFF
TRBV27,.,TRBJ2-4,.,TGTGCCAGCAGACCACAGGGGGGGCAAAACATTCAGTACTTC,CASRPQGGQNIQYF
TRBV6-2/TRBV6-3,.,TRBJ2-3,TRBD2,TGTGCCAGCAGTTACTCGAGTAGGGGCCTAGCGGTTAGCACAGATACGCAGTATTTT,CASSYSSRGLAVSTDTQYF
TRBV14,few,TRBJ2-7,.,TGTGCCAGCAGCCACGTTCCCTACGAGCAGTACTTC,CASSHVPYEQYF
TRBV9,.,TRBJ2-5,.,TGTGCCAGCAGCGCCACTTCCGGGACAAGAGAGACCCAGTACTTC,CASSATSGTRETQYF
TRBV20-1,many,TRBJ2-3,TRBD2,TGCAGTGTCGTAGCGGGGGCACAAGGAGATACGCAGTATTTT,CSVVAGAQGDTQYF
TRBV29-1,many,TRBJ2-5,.,TGCAGCGTTGAAGGAGGCCCCGGGATAGGAGAGACCCAGTACTTC,CSVEGGPGIGETQYF
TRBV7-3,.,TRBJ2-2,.,TGTGCCAGCAGCTTAGACGGGGGCTGGTCCGGGGAGCTGTTTTTT,CASSLDGGWSGELFF
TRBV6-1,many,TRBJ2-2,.,TGTGCCAGCAGGCTACAGGGCTTGAACACCGGGGAGCTGTTTTTT,CASRLQGLNTGELFF
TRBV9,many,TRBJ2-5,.,TGTGCCAGCAGCGAGACGACAGGGACTTTGGGAGAGACCCAGTACTTC,CASSETTGTLGETQYF
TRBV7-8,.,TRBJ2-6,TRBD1,TGTGCCAGCAGCTCTCACAGGGGGTCGACCTCTGGGGCCAACGTCCTGACTTTC,CASSSHRGSTSGANVLTF
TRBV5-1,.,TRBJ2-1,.,TGCGCCAGCAGCTTGGTAGGTAGCGTGATCTCCTACAATGAGCAGTTCTTC,CASSLVGSVISYNEQFF
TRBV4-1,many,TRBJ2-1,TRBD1,TGCGCCAGCAGCTCGAAGGGGGCGGGCTCCTACAATGAGCAGTTCTTC,CASSSKGAGSYNEQFF
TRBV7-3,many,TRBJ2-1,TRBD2,TGTGCCAGCAGCCAACGCTACGGGACTAACAATGAGCAGTTCTTC,CASSQRYGTNNEQFF
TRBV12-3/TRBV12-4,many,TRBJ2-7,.,TGTGCCAGCAGTTTTAATCCAGGGAGCTCCTACGAGCAGTACTTC,CASSFNPGSSYEQYF
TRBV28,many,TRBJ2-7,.,TGTGCCAGCAGTCCGGGACAAGAAACCTACGAGCAGTACTTC,CASSPGQETYEQYF
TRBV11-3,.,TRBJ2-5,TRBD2,TGTGCCAGCAGCCTAGCCGGGGGGGGAGCCCAGTACTTC,CASSLAGGGAQYF